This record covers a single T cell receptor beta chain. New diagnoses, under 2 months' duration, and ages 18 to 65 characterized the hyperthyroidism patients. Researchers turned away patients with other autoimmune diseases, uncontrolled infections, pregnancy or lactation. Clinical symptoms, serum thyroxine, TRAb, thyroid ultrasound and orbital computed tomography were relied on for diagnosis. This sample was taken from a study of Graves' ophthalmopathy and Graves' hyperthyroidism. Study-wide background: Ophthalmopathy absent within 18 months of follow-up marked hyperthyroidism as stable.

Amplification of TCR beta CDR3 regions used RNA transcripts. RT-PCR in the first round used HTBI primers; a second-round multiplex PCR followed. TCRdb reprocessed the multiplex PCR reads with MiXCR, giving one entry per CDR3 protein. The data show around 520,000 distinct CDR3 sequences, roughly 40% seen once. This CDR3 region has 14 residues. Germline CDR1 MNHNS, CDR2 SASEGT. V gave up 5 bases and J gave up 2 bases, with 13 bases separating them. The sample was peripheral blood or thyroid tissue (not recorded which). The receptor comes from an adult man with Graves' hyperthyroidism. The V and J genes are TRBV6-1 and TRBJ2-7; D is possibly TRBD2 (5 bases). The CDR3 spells CASSLEASTYEQYF. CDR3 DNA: TGTGCCAGCAGTTTGGAGGCATCTACCTACGAGCAGTACTTC.